What follows are 27 T cell receptor beta chains derived from one specimen sequenced in a study of blood T cell repertoires in COVID-19 (TCRdb year 2020). The library came from the immunoSEQ multiplex PCR assay. As stored in TCRdb, this immuneACCESS dataset retains in-frame rearrangements with V and J assigned. A fraction of the clones does not appear; measured against another copy, unresolved V genes explain less than half of the discrepancy, and the remainder lacks a known reason. The sample table records about 15,000 clones; around 86% of these occur just once. The ten top clones hold over 20% of the sample. What was sequenced was peripheral blood. Receptors originate from an elderly man with active or convalescent COVID-19.

The chain recombines TRBV11-2 with TRBJ1-6; TRBD1 matches 12 bases. Germline values: CDR1 SGHAT, CDR2 FQNNGV. The J segment lost 10 bases and the V segment lost 4 bases, leaving 2 bases of the junction unmatched. CDR3 length: 14 residues. CDR3 region: CASSWDRGQSPLHF. CDR3 nucleotide sequence: TGTGCCAGCAGCTGGGACAGGGGGCAATCACCCCTCCACTTT.

The chain employs TRBV5-1 and TRBJ2-5, with 7 bases lining up with TRBD1. The trim removed 3 bases at V and 2 bases at J, leaving 7 bases unmatched. There are 15 residues in the CDR3. Germline V gene lookup returns CDR1 SGHRS and CDR2 YFSETQ. The CDR3 coding sequence is TGCGCCAGCAGCTCCTGGGGACAGAGTCAAGAGACCCAGTACTTC. This gives the protein CASSSWGQSQETQYF. Supplemented by reference TRBV5-1 and TRBJ2-5, the full variable domain reads KAGVTQTPRYLIKTRGQQVTLSCSPISGHRSVSWYQQTPGQGLQFLFEYFSETQRNKGNFPGRFSGRQFSNSRSEMNVSTLELGDSALYLCASSSWGQSQETQYFGPGTRLLVL.

V usage is TRBV11-1 and J usage is TRBJ2-7; a weak D match, TRBD2 (6 bases). CDR1 is SGHAT, CDR2 FQDESV, per germline (reference sequence). Trimming stripped 6 bases from V and 7 bases from J, with 13 bases between. The CDR3 contains 12 residues. CDR3 residues: CASSSDAGEQYF. The CDR3 DNA reads as TGTGCCAGCAGTTCAGACGCGGGAGAGCAGTACTTC.

The chain couples TRBV30 to TRBJ1-3; unclear D gene. V gave up 0 bases and J gave up 7 bases, with 10 bases separating them. The germline V gene has CDR1 GTSNPN and CDR2 SVGIG (reference sequence). The CDR3 is 13 residues long. This chain's CDR3 is CAWSVLTRNTIYF. The CDR3 nucleotides are TGTGCCTGGAGTGTACTCACGAGGAACACCATATATTTT.

V is TRBV12-3 or TRBV12-4 and J is TRBJ2-3; maybe TRBD1 (6 bases). Between the trimmed V and J ends, which lost 8 bases and 0 bases, there was a span of 9 bases. The CDR3 runs to 13 residues. The CDR3 reads CASYRDSTDTQYF. For the CDR3, the DNA is TGTGCCAGCTACAGGGATAGCACAGATACGCAGTATTTT.

The chain uses TRBV6-5 and TRBJ2-7, with 10 bases fitting TRBD1. Germline lookup yields CDR1 MNHEY and CDR2 SVGAGI. Trimming at V came to 2 bases and at J to 4 bases, leaving 2 bases not matched to a gene. This CDR3 contains 14 residues. In nucleotides, the CDR3 is TGTGCCAGCAGTTACCGGGACAGGGGTTACGAGCAGTACTTC. Protein sequence: CASSYRDRGYEQYF.

The chain uses TRBV5-1 and TRBJ2-1, with D maybe TRBD2 (6 bases). The V end lost 4 bases, the J end lost 4 bases, and 18 bases lay between the germline ends. Germline values: CDR1 SGHRS, CDR2 YFSETQ. The CDR3 is 16 residues long. The CDR3 DNA sequence: TGCGCCAGCAGCAAAGGACTCGGGGGAGCATACAATGAGCAGTTCTTC. Its protein is CASSKGLGGAYNEQFF.

This clone has more than one count but fewer than ten. The chain recombines TRBV2 with TRBJ1-4; no reliable D call. V dropped 0 bases and J dropped 7 bases, with 9 bases sitting between them. The CDR3 covers 14 residues. Germline CDR1 is SNHLY and CDR2 is FYNNEI. CDR3 protein: CASSEAGQREKLFF. The CDR3 DNA reads as TGTGCCAGCAGTGAAGCGGGTCAGCGTGAAAAACTGTTTTTT.

The V gene is TRBV30, the J gene TRBJ1-1; D is ambiguous. The germline V gene has CDR1 GTSNPN and CDR2 SVGIG (reference sequence). The CDR3 totals 10 residues. V lost 5 bases and J lost 8, with 9 bases in between. The CDR3: CAWGGLEAFF. The DNA of the CDR3 is TGTGCCTGGGGAGGACTCGAAGCTTTCTTT.

This chain links TRBV20-1 with TRBJ2-7; 7 nucleotides line up with TRBD1. This CDR3 region has 14 residues. Germline V gene data show CDR1 as DFQATT and CDR2 as SNEGSKA (reference sequence). Trimming took 3 bases from V and 2 from J; bases not matched to a gene: 7. The CDR3 DNA is TGCAGTGCTAGTCCCCTGGACAGGACCTACGAGCAGTACTTC. This gives the protein CSASPLDRTYEQYF.

This clone came up once. The chain is built from TRBV7-2 and TRBJ2-7; 12 nucleotides align to TRBD2. The germline V gene encodes CDR1 SGHTA and CDR2 FQGNSA. The CDR3 is made up of 15 amino acids. With 4 bases clipped from V and 7 bases from J, the junction kept 8 bases outside the gene matches. The CDR3, as DNA: TGTGCCAGCAGCTCTCAACTAGCGGGGGGACGAGAGCAGTACTTC. This codes for CASSSQLAGGREQYF.

V and J are TRBV6-5 and TRBJ1-6; the match to TRBD1 covers 7 bases. This CDR3 region has 15 residues. Losses at the gene ends were 8 bases for V and 0 bases for J; bases not matched to a gene: 4. Germline assignment: CDR1 MNHEY and CDR2 SVGAGI. CDR3 in DNA: TGTGCCAGCCTCCGACAGGGCTCCTATAATTCACCCCTCCACTTT. This gives the protein CASLRQGSYNSPLHF.

The V and J genes are TRBV9 and TRBJ2-7, with 8 positions matching TRBD2. The V and J ends lost 3 bases and 2 bases, in that order; junction bases with no gene match: 10. The CDR3 is 16 residues long. The germline V gene has CDR1 SGDLS and CDR2 YYNGEE. In nucleotides, the CDR3 is TGTGCCAGCAGCGCTCCCAAGCGGGGGTTCCCCTACGAGCAGTACTTC. Protein: CASSAPKRGFPYEQYF.

The chain is built from TRBV27 and TRBJ2-3; D unclear. With 2 bases removed from V and 2 bases from J, the gap between germline ends came to 8 bases. This CDR3 has 14 residues. Germline-derived CDR1 and CDR2 are MNHEY and SMNVEV (reference sequence). DNA for the CDR3: TGTGCCAGCAGTTTAAAAGCGTTCACAGATACGCAGTATTTT. It translates to CASSLKAFTDTQYF.

The chain couples TRBV5-1 to TRBJ2-1, with TRBD2 identical over 7 bases. CDR3 length: 18 residues. V dropped 6 bases and J dropped 0; count of bases not matched to a gene: 15. Looked up from germline, CDR1 is SGHRS and CDR2 is YFSETQ. The CDR3 bases are TGCGCCAGCAAACGGGGGGACGAAGTGCTGGGCTCCTACAATGAGCAGTTCTTC. This gives the protein CASKRGDEVLGSYNEQFF.

The chain carries TRBV6-2 or TRBV6-3 and TRBJ1-4; TRBD1 agrees at 10 bases. CDR1 and CDR2 from the germline V gene are MNHEY and SVGEGT. The CDR3 loop spans 15 amino acids. V lost 6 bases and J lost 5; bases outside the gene matches: 6. CDR3 sequence reads: CASSPPGQGNEKLFF. Written as DNA, the CDR3 is TGTGCCAGCAGCCCACCGGGACAGGGGAATGAAAAACTGTTTTTT.

The chain's CDR3 is CASSFAGSTEAFF. The CDR3 nucleotides are TGTGCCAGCAGTTTTGCAGGGTCCACTGAAGCTTTCTTT. The rearrangement joins TRBV12-3 or TRBV12-4 to TRBJ1-1; maybe TRBD1 (5 bases). CDR3 size: 13 residues. V was clipped by 3 bases and J by 4 bases, with 9 bases between them.

The chain joins TRBV5-1 to TRBJ2-5, with a possible D match to TRBD1 (6 bases). V lost 2 bases to trimming and J lost 2 bases, with 19 bases between them. Germline V gene lookup returns CDR1 SGHRS and CDR2 YFSETQ. The CDR3 runs to 17 residues. CDR3 in amino acids: CASSFGQRGGQQETQYF. CDR3 coding DNA: TGCGCCAGCAGCTTTGGACAGAGAGGGGGACAACAAGAGACCCAGTACTTC.

The rearrangement links TRBV6-5 to TRBJ1-3; D might be TRBD1 (6 bases). Trimming removed 7 bases at V and 4 bases at J, with 17 bases between. This CDR3 has 15 residues. The germline V gene has CDR1 MNHEY and CDR2 SVGAGI. For the CDR3, the DNA is TGTGCCAGCACTTTGGGGGGGCATTCCGGAAACACCATATATTTT. Translated, it gives CASTLGGHSGNTIYF.

This clone is judged medium-sized. The rearrangement links TRBV5-1 to TRBJ1-4, with TRBD1 matching 7 bases. CDR1 and CDR2 (germline): SGHRS, YFSETQ. V trimming: 0 bases; J trimming: 5 bases; junction bases outside the gene matches: 1. The CDR3 contains 14 residues. The CDR3 region is CASSLGQGNEKLFF. The CDR3 nucleotides read TGCGCCAGCAGCTTGGGACAGGGAAATGAAAAACTGTTTTTT. The whole variable domain, remainder taken from reference TRBV5-1 and TRBJ1-4, is KAGVTQTPRYLIKTRGQQVTLSCSPISGHRSVSWYQQTPGQGLQFLFEYFSETQRNKGNFPGRFSGRQFSNSRSEMNVSTLELGDSALYLCASSLGQGNEKLFFGSGTQLSVL.

The chain is built from TRBV5-1 and TRBJ2-5, with D perhaps matching TRBD1 (6 bases). Germline V lookup: CDR1 SGHRS, CDR2 YFSETQ. This CDR3 has 16 residues. V lost 2 bases and J lost 4, with 18 bases in between. CDR3 DNA sequence: TGCGCCAGCAGCTTTTCAGTGGGGGCCACGGCAGAGACCCAGTACTTC. Translated, it gives CASSFSVGATAETQYF.

The table lists this clone with a few counts. CDR3: CASSLVGEREQFF. CDR3 DNA: TGTGCCAGCAGCTTGGTTGGAGAGCGCGAGCAGTTCTTC. The chain employs TRBV7-9 and TRBJ2-1; D gene ambiguous. Germline CDR1 and CDR2: SEHNR and FQNEAQ (reference sequence). Between the trimmed V and J ends, which lost 3 bases and 10 bases, there was a span of 13 bases. The CDR3 spans 13 residues.

The V gene is TRBV2, the J gene TRBJ1-1; tentatively, D is TRBD1 (5 bases). The V gene lost 7 bases and the J gene lost 3 bases, with 18 bases spanning the gap. CDR3 size: 15 residues. The V gene's germline CDR1 is SNHLY and CDR2 FYNNEI. This CDR3 reads CASIPNMAGDTEAFF. The DNA for the CDR3 is TGTGCCAGCATTCCCAACATGGCGGGGGACACTGAAGCTTTCTTT.

The chain is built from TRBV9 and TRBJ1-4; D is possibly TRBD1 (6 bases). CDR1 is SGDLS and CDR2 is YYNGEE in the germline V gene. Trimming removed 3 bases from V and 6 bases from J, with 15 bases in between. The length of the CDR3 is 15 residues. Here the CDR3 reads CASSASGGHYEKLFF. The CDR3 bases are TGTGCCAGCAGCGCTTCCGGGGGGCACTATGAAAAACTGTTTTTT.

This clone was counted a few times. This chain links TRBV5-6 with TRBJ2-5, with D maybe TRBD1 (6 bases). Germline-derived CDR1 and CDR2 are SGHDT and YYEEEE. V lost 0 bases and J 2 bases, leaving 14 bases between the germline ends. The CDR3 consists of 16 residues. In DNA, the CDR3 is TGTGCCAGCAGCTTGGCCAGGGGTTTCGTACAAGAGACCCAGTACTTC. This encodes CASSLARGFVQETQYF.

The sample holds a few counts of this clone. The V call is TRBV19, the J call TRBJ2-7; tentatively, D is TRBD1 (6 bases). Germline CDR1 LNHDA, CDR2 SQIVND (reference sequence). The CDR3 is made up of 14 amino acids. V was trimmed by 1 base and J by 3 bases, leaving 10 bases between them. The CDR3 region is CASSIGPGDYEQYF. The CDR3 region has the DNA TGTGCCAGTAGTATAGGACCAGGGGACTACGAGCAGTACTTC.

The rearrangement links TRBV6-1 to TRBJ1-6, with D unresolved. The CDR3 contains 16 residues. Germline V gives CDR1 MNHNS, CDR2 SASEGT. Trimming took 4 bases from V and 1 from J, leaving 11 bases between them. The CDR3 nucleotides read TGTGCCAGCAGTGCAGACTATGGTTCCTATAATTCACCCCTCCACTTT. As protein: CASSADYGSYNSPLHF.